This T cell receptor beta chain appears in the sequencing data of a study of OX40 agonist ivuxolimab in advanced cancers. Across the study: Allowance was made for prior anti-PD-1, anti-PD-L1 or anti-CTLA-4 therapy, and approximately 40% had some. Study-level results: Low clonal expansion, among the lowest seen, marked partial responders at 0.1-3.0 mg/kg. Averaged across samples, CD8+ T cells carried more expanded clones than CD4+ did.

From germline, CDR1 is LNHDA and CDR2 SQIVND (reference sequence). CDR3 length: 16 residues. V shed 0 bases and J shed 3 bases, with 15 bases lying between them. TCRdb's copy holds only in-frame clones and misses some; the assay was immunoSEQ multiplex PCR. In the table there are about 93,000 clones, 94% of which are singletons. Researchers took blood at baseline, on cycle 4 day 1, and on cycle 7 day 1. Notes on this clone: The antigen remains undetermined.

The specimen was CD4+ or CD8+ T cells sorted from blood, collected in a trial of the OX40 agonist ivuxolimab. The receptor was isolated from an adult with an advanced solid tumor such as melanoma, head and neck, liver or kidney cancer. This chain connects TRBV19 to TRBJ2-7; no definite D call. This CDR3 is CASSIDRASLGYEQYF. The CDR3 coding sequence is TGTGCCAGTAGTATAGATCGAGCAAGCCTGGGCTACGAGCAGTACTTC.